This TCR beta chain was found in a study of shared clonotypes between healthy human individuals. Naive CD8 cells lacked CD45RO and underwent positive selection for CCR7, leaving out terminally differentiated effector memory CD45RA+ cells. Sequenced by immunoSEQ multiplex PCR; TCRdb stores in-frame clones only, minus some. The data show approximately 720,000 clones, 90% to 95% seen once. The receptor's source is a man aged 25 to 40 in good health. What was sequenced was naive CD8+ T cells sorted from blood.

The CDR3 loop is CASSEHLGGSTDTQYF. The CDR3 bases are TGCGCCAGCAGCGAACACCTAGGGGGAAGCACAGATACGCAGTATTTT. The rearrangement links TRBV5-1 to TRBJ2-3, with D possibly matching TRBD1 (6 bases). In germline, CDR1 is SGHRS, CDR2 YFSETQ. CDR3 length: 16 residues. Trimming stripped 4 bases from V and 0 bases from J, with 15 bases between. Drawing the rest from reference TRBV5-1 and TRBJ2-3, the complete variable domain is KAGVTQTPRYLIKTRGQQVTLSCSPISGHRSVSWYQQTPGQGLQFLFEYFSETQRNKGNFPGRFSGRQFSNSRSEMNVSTLELGDSALYLCASSEHLGGSTDTQYFGPGTRLTVL.